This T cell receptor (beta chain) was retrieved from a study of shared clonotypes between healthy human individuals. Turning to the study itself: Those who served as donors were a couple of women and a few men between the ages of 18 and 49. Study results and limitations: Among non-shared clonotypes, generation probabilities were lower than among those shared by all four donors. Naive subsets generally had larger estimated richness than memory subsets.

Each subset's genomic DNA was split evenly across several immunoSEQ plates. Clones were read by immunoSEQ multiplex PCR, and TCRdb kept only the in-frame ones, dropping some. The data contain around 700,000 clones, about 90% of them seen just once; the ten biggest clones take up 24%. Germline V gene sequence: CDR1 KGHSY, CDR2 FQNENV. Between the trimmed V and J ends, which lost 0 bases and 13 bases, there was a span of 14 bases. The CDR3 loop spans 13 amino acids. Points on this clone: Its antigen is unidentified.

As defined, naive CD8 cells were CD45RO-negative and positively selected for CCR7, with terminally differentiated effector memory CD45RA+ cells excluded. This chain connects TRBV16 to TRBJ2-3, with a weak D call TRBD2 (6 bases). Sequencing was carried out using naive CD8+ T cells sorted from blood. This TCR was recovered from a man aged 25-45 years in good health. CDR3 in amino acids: CASSQSDYPTEYF. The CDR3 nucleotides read TGTGCCAGCAGCCAATCGGACTACCCGACGGAGTATTTT.